The rows below give T cell receptor beta chains drawn from one sample of a study of blood T cells in healthy people across ages. Each CDR3 protein is one row after TCRdb ran MiXCR on the 5' RACE reads. The sample consists of about a million distinct CDR3 sequences, 35% to 45% of them appearing once. The sample comprised blood. These receptors were taken from a man younger than 30 in good health. CDR3s include the opening cysteine and the closing phenylalanine or tryptophan. The order of the fields is J gene, V gene, D gene, clone size, CDR3 length, CDR3 protein, CDR3 DNA. The D gene is left open where the match is weak. A row's size may be missing; if present it is once, few, many or a size class.

>TRBJ1-4|TRBV15|NA|NA|17
CATSRDPPDRPNEKLFF
TGTGCCACCAGCAGAGATCCCCCGGACCGACCTAATGAAAAACTGTTTTTT
>TRBJ2-1|TRBV3-1|NA|NA|16
CASSHSSSGIYNEQFF
TGTGCCAGCAGCCATAGTTCCTCTGGTATCTACAATGAGCAGTTCTTC
>TRBJ2-1|TRBV7-3|NA|NA|15
CASSSVGNHQETQFF
TGTGCCAGCAGCTCCGTAGGAAACCACCAAGAGACCCAGTTCTTC
>TRBJ1-1|TRBV5-5|TRBD1|few|13
CASTRQGADEAFF
TGTGCCAGCACCCGTCAGGGGGCCGATGAAGCTTTCTTT
>TRBJ2-5|TRBV20-1|NA|NA|11
CSAQGPETQYF
TGCAGTGCTCAGGGGCCAGAGACCCAGTACTTC
>TRBJ2-7|TRBV2|TRBD2|few|13
CASFGTSGYEQYF
TGTGCCAGCTTTGGGACTAGCGGCTACGAGCAGTACTTC
>TRBJ2-7|TRBV4-3|NA|many|17
CASSQDSSSGTGYEQYF
TGCGCCAGCAGCCAAGATTCTAGTTCGGGGACTGGTTACGAGCAGTACTTC
>TRBJ2-1|TRBV12-3/TRBV12-4|NA|few|12
CAAGPNGGFQFF
TGTGCCGCCGGCCCCAACGGGGGTTTCCAGTTCTTC
>TRBJ2-3|TRBV3-1|NA|NA|16
CASSQDKAGYTDTQYF
TGTGCCAGCAGCCAAGATAAGGCAGGGTACACAGATACGCAGTATTTT
>TRBJ1-1|TRBV12-3/TRBV12-4|NA|NA|15
CASTEYRVGATEAFF
TGTGCCAGCACCGAGTACCGGGTGGGGGCCACTGAAGCTTTCTTT
>TRBJ1-1|TRBV5-1|NA|many|14
CASSFQGSGTEAFF
TGCGCCAGCAGCTTCCAGGGGTCGGGCACTGAAGCTTTCTTT
>TRBJ1-2|TRBV7-9|NA|NA|15
CASSAGTMKSNGYTF
TGTGCCAGCAGCGCCGGGACAATGAAGTCCAATGGCTACACCTTC
>TRBJ1-3|TRBV7-9|NA|NA|17
CASSLAFNVLTGNTIYF
TGTGCCAGCAGCTTAGCCTTTAATGTTCTGACTGGAAACACCATATATTTT
>TRBJ2-1|TRBV20-1|TRBD2|NA|15
CSARGAGGAYNEQFF
TGCAGTGCTAGAGGAGCGGGGGGGGCCTACAATGAGCAGTTCTTC
>TRBJ2-3|TRBV27|NA|many|17
CASRWGTVPPSTDTQYF
TGTGCCAGCAGATGGGGAACGGTACCCCCTAGCACAGATACGCAGTATTTT
>TRBJ1-5|TRBV20-1|NA|NA|15
CSASAEGARGLTQHF
TGCAGTGCTAGCGCTGAAGGGGCGAGGGGCTTAACCCAGCATTTT
>TRBJ2-7|TRBV29-1|NA|NA|15
CSVEYRAPSYNEQYF
TGCAGCGTTGAATACAGGGCGCCCTCCTACAATGAGCAGTACTTC
>TRBJ2-5|TRBV12-3/TRBV12-4|NA|few|14
CASSVLQGQETQYF
TGTGCCAGCAGTGTGCTACAGGGCCAAGAGACCCAGTACTTC
>TRBJ1-2|TRBV4-2|TRBD1|NA|14
CASSQDWDSYGYTF
TGTGCCAGCAGCCAAGATTGGGACAGCTATGGCTACACCTTC
>TRBJ1-5|TRBV2|NA|NA|14
CASGTGYSNQPQHF
TGTGCCAGTGGAACAGGGTATAGCAATCAGCCCCAGCATTTT
>TRBJ1-4|TRBV15|NA|NA|15
CATPRRGSANEKLFF
TGTGCCACGCCGCGAAGGGGGTCAGCTAATGAAAAACTGTTTTTT
>TRBJ2-5|TRBV5-1|NA|once|14
CASSLGRQQETQYF
TGCGCCAGCAGCTTGGGACGGCAACAAGAGACCCAGTACTTC
>TRBJ2-7|TRBV25-1|NA|once|11
CAAGSSYEQYF
TGTGCCGCAGGGAGCTCCTACGAGCAGTACTTC
>TRBJ1-5|TRBV7-8|NA|once|16
CASSPGRAYSKQPQHF
TGTGCCAGCAGCCCCGGGAGGGCATATAGCAAGCAGCCCCAGCATTTT
>TRBJ1-5|TRBV7-9|TRBD1|NA|16
CASSLEGAPGNQPQHF
TGTGCCAGCAGCTTAGAGGGGGCCCCGGGCAATCAGCCCCAGCATTTT
>TRBJ1-1|TRBV5-1|NA|NA|14
CASSSGDLNTEAFF
TGCGCCAGCAGCTCGGGAGACTTGAACACTGAAGCTTTCTTT
>TRBJ2-3|TRBV7-9|NA|NA|14
CASTPRKSTDTQYF
TGTGCCAGCACCCCCAGGAAATCCACAGATACGCAGTATTTT
>TRBJ2-2|TRBV7-2|NA|few|16
CASSLIILANTGELFF
TGTGCCAGCAGCTTAATTATACTAGCTAACACCGGGGAGCTGTTTTTT
>TRBJ2-2|TRBV24-1|TRBD1|NA|15
CATSGAGGDTGELFF
TGTGCCACCAGTGGCGCAGGGGGCGACACCGGGGAGCTGTTTTTT
>TRBJ1-1|TRBV7-2|TRBD1|few|16
CASSFTGGGGYTEAFF
TGTGCCAGCAGCTTTACAGGGGGCGGCGGTTACACTGAAGCTTTCTTT
>TRBJ2-7|TRBV4-1|NA|NA|15
CASSQIPSPFTEQYF
TGCGCCAGCAGCCAAATTCCCTCCCCATTTACCGAGCAGTACTTC
>TRBJ2-3|TRBV7-2|NA|many|13
CASSSGYTDTQYF
TGTGCCAGCAGCTCAGGGTACACAGATACGCAGTATTTT
>TRBJ2-3|TRBV12-3/TRBV12-4|NA|NA|13
CASNGPGFDTQYF
TGTGCCAGCAACGGGCCCGGATTTGATACGCAGTATTTT
>TRBJ2-5|TRBV4-3|TRBD2|NA|16
CASSQGLLAGEETQYF
TGCGCCAGCAGCCAAGGTTTACTAGCGGGGGAAGAGACCCAGTACTTC
>TRBJ1-1|TRBV9|NA|NA|15
CASSVSAMKNTEAFF
TGTGCCAGCAGCGTGAGCGCCATGAAGAACACTGAAGCTTTCTTT
>TRBJ2-1|TRBV10-3|NA|NA|15
CAISESKEPRSEQFF
TGTGCCATCAGTGAGTCGAAGGAGCCCCGCAGTGAGCAGTTCTTC
>TRBJ2-1|TRBV25-1|TRBD1|few|12
CASTGTGNEQFF
TGTGCCAGCACCGGGACAGGTAATGAGCAGTTCTTC
>TRBJ2-7|TRBV15|NA|NA|15
CATSREGSLSYEQYF
TGTGCCACCAGCAGAGAGGGATCCCTCTCCTACGAGCAGTACTTC
>TRBJ2-5|TRBV20-1|NA|few|14
CSARPGAFQETQYF
TGCAGTGCTAGACCGGGAGCATTCCAAGAGACCCAGTACTTC
>TRBJ2-1|TRBV29-1|NA|few|13
CSGLPGSWNEQFF
TGCAGCGGTTTACCAGGTTCTTGGAATGAGCAGTTCTTC
>TRBJ1-4|TRBV15|NA|few|13
CATSTRPTLKLFF
TGTGCCACCAGCACCCGACCCACCCTAAAACTGTTTTTT
>TRBJ1-2|TRBV27|NA|few|15
CASSIQGLNYYGYTF
TGTGCCAGCAGTATCCAGGGCCTAAATTACTATGGCTACACCTTC
>TRBJ1-6|TRBV9|NA|NA|14
CASSVTGSNSPLHF
TGTGCCAGCAGCGTAACAGGGAGCAATTCACCCCTCCACTTT
>TRBJ2-3|TRBV9|TRBD2|NA|15
CASSVDQPGGDTQYF
TGTGCCAGCAGCGTAGACCAGCCGGGGGGAGATACGCAGTATTTT
>TRBJ2-5|TRBV5-1|TRBD1|NA|14
CASGQPTGEETQYF
TGCGCCAGCGGCCAACCGACAGGGGAAGAGACCCAGTACTTC
>TRBJ1-5|TRBV20-1|NA|few|13
CSAAGTPSQPQHF
TGCAGTGCGGCCGGGACCCCCTCTCAGCCCCAGCATTTT
>TRBJ1-1|TRBV4-1|NA|NA|15
CASSQDWVANTEAFF
TGCGCCAGCAGCCAAGATTGGGTGGCGAACACTGAAGCTTTCTTC
>TRBJ1-2|TRBV9|TRBD1|NA|17
CASSPVGTGGSVGGYTF
TGTGCCAGCAGCCCAGTCGGGACAGGGGGCTCAGTTGGTGGCTACACCTTC
>TRBJ2-2|TRBV28|NA|NA|14
CASSFLSGTGELFF
TGTGCCAGCAGTTTTTTAAGCGGAACCGGGGAGCTGTTTTTT
>TRBJ2-3|TRBV20-1|TRBD2|few|16
CSALSPGLAGGDTQYF
TGCAGTGCTTTATCACCGGGACTAGCGGGGGGGGATACGCAGTATTTT
>TRBJ1-1|TRBV4-1|NA|NA|19
CASSQAWARKEGTNTEAFF
TGCGCCAGCAGCCAAGCCTGGGCCAGGAAAGAGGGGACTAACACTGAAGCTTTCTTT
>TRBJ1-1|TRBV12-3/TRBV12-4|TRBD1|NA|14
CASRGTGSSSEAFF
TGTGCCAGCAGGGGGACAGGGTCCTCCTCTGAAGCTTTCTTT
>TRBJ2-3|TRBV20-1|TRBD2|NA|12
CSGSGGTDTQYF
TGCAGTGGTAGCGGGGGCACAGATACGCAGTATTTT